The 28 T cell receptor beta chains below were found in one sample sequenced in a study of technical replicates of blood from a handful of donors. Profiling relied on immunoSEQ multiplex PCR, and the TCRdb table lists in-frame clones only, not all of them. Among 60,000 to 90,000 clones listed, roughly 95% were seen once. The specimen sequenced was T cells isolated from PBMCs. These receptor sequences come from a human donor in good health.

J is TRBJ1-2 and V is TRBV27, with 10 bases fitting TRBD1. Germline assignment: CDR1 MNHEY and CDR2 SMNVEV (reference sequence). Trimming removed 2 bases from V and 3 bases from J; junction bases left unmatched: 3. CDR3 length: 15 amino acids. The CDR3 protein is CASSLGTGADYGYTF. CDR3 sequence (DNA): TGTGCCAGCAGTTTAGGGACAGGGGCCGACTATGGCTACACCTTC.

CDR3 coding DNA: TGTGCCAGCAGTGCGACGGCGAGGTCCCCCTACAATGAGCAGTTCTTC. The encoded protein is CASSATARSPYNEQFF. V is TRBV6-4 and J is TRBJ2-1; D ambiguous. With 4 bases removed from V and 2 bases from J, the gap between germline ends came to 15 bases. The germline gives CDR1 MRHNA, CDR2 SNTAGT. CDR3 size: 16 residues.

The chain recombines TRBV5-5 with TRBJ2-7, with 7 bases fitting TRBD2. Germline trimming cut 2 bases from V and 1 base from J; bases unmatched to any gene: 6. Germline values: CDR1 SGHKS, CDR2 YYEKEE (reference sequence). The length of the CDR3 is 15 residues. The CDR3 reads CASSLRRGSSYEQYF. DNA of the CDR3: TGTGCCAGCAGCTTACGGCGGGGGTCTTCCTACGAGCAGTACTTC.

The chain is built from TRBV9 and TRBJ1-4; no firm D call. Germline V lookup: CDR1 SGDLS, CDR2 YYNGEE. The V gene lost 3 bases and the J gene lost 7 bases, with 13 bases spanning the gap. The CDR3 is made up of 14 amino acids. CDR3 sequence reads: CASSARVWSEKLFF. CDR3 nucleotides: TGTGCCAGCAGCGCCCGGGTGTGGAGTGAAAAACTGTTTTTT.

As DNA, the CDR3 is TGTGCCAGCAGCTTAGCGGGGCAGGGTGAAGCTTTCTTT. As protein: CASSLAGQGEAFF. The chain uses TRBV7-9 and TRBJ1-1; tentatively, D is TRBD1 (5 bases). V lost 0 bases to trimming and J lost 7 bases, with 9 bases between them. The germline V gene encodes CDR1 SEHNR and CDR2 FQNEAQ (reference sequence). This CDR3 is 13 amino acids long.

The chain combines TRBV27 with TRBJ2-3, with TRBD2 as a possible D gene (6 bases). V lost 4 bases and J 0 bases, leaving 17 bases between the germline ends. This CDR3 spans 17 amino acids. Per the germline V gene, CDR1 is MNHEY and CDR2 is SMNVEV (reference sequence). The CDR3 region is CASSYGREMLSTDTQYF. CDR3 coding DNA: TGTGCCAGCAGTTACGGACGGGAGATGCTTAGCACAGATACGCAGTATTTT.

The CDR3 is CASSLTGGTSSEQFF. As DNA, the CDR3 is TGCGCCAGCAGCCTAACAGGGGGGACTAGCTCTGAGCAGTTCTTC. The V gene is TRBV10-2, the J gene TRBJ2-1; D is perhaps TRBD2 (9 bases). Germline V CDR1 and CDR2: WSHSY, SAAADI. V lost 6 bases and J lost 9, with 21 bases in between. This CDR3 region has 15 residues.

This chain connects TRBV5-1 to TRBJ1-1; D remains unclear. Germline assignment: CDR1 SGHRS and CDR2 YFSETQ. This CDR3 has 13 residues. V was clipped by 0 bases and J by 4 bases, with 7 bases between them. The CDR3 coding sequence is TGCGCCAGCAGCTTGGTGCGGGGCACTGAAGCTTTCTTT. It translates to CASSLVRGTEAFF.

The chain couples TRBV2 to TRBJ1-1; the D gene is possibly TRBD1 (5 bases). Germline-derived CDR1 and CDR2 are SNHLY and FYNNEI. CDR3 size: 14 residues. With 6 bases removed from V and 10 bases from J, the gap between germline ends came to 21 bases. Here the CDR3 DNA reads TGTGCCAGCAGACGCACCACTTCGACAGCGTCAGCTTTCTTT. Encoded protein: CASRRTTSTASAFF.

The rearrangement links TRBV5-4 to TRBJ1-4; D not certain. The CDR3 runs 14 residues. V was cut by 2 bases and J by 8 bases, with 13 bases left in between. Germline V gene data show CDR1 as SGHNT and CDR2 as YYREEE (reference sequence). CDR3 amino acids: CASSFGDRREKLFF. CDR3 nucleotide sequence: TGTGCCAGCAGCTTTGGAGACCGTCGGGAAAAACTGTTTTTT.

This chain uses TRBV7-8 with TRBJ2-7; D is uncertain. The CDR3 is 15 amino acids. The V gene lost 3 bases and the J gene lost 0 bases, with 12 bases spanning the gap. The germline CDR1 and CDR2 sequences are SGHVS and FQNEAQ. CDR3 region: CASSFSRALSYEQYF. In DNA form, the CDR3 reads TGTGCCAGCAGCTTTTCTCGAGCCCTCTCCTACGAGCAGTACTTC. The variable domain in full, completed from reference TRBV7-8 and TRBJ2-7, reads GAGVSQSPRYKVAKRGQDVALRCDPISGHVSLFWYQQALGQGPEFLTYFQNEAQLDKSGLPSDRFFAERPEGSVSTLKIQRTQQEDSAVYLCASSFSRALSYEQYFGPGTRLTVT.

The chain recombines TRBV14 with TRBJ2-5; D unclear. The V and J ends lost 0 bases and 1 base respectively, with 15 bases between them. Per the germline V gene, CDR1 is SGHDN and CDR2 is FVKESK. CDR3 length: 17 amino acids. The CDR3 DNA follows: TGTGCCAGCAGCCAAGATCAACCTCTTCGTAGCCAAGAGACCCAGTACTTC. Amino acids: CASSQDQPLRSQETQYF.

This clone was seen just once. V and J are TRBV7-6 and TRBJ1-1; 10 bases are shared with TRBD1. Germline V gene data show CDR1 as SGHVS and CDR2 as FNYEAQ. CDR3 size: 16 residues. The V and J ends lost 4 bases and 0 bases, in that order; junction bases with no gene match: 5. The DNA of the CDR3 is TGTGCCAGCAGCTCGACTGGACAGGGGGTGAACACTGAAGCTTTCTTT. Translation: CASSSTGQGVNTEAFF.

V usage is TRBV5-6 and J usage is TRBJ2-2, with no clear D. Germline CDR1 reads SGHDT; CDR2 reads YYEEEE. V was shortened by 4 bases and J by 1 base, with 11 bases between the two germline ends. The CDR3 consists of 15 residues. CDR3 DNA: TGTGCCAGCAGCCTCTCAACCAGGAACACCGGGGAGCTGTTTTTT. Translating gives CASSLSTRNTGELFF.

The J gene is TRBJ1-2, the V gene TRBV10-1; 8 nucleotides line up with TRBD1. Germline-derived CDR1 and CDR2 are WNHNN and SYGVQD (reference sequence). The length of the CDR3 is 15 residues. Trimming removed 4 bases from V and 10 bases from J; junction bases left unmatched: 14. CDR3 in amino acids: CASSGTGNHSGIYTF. The CDR3 DNA follows: TGCGCCAGCAGTGGGACAGGGAATCATTCCGGTATCTACACCTTC.

The V and J genes are TRBV6-5 and TRBJ2-7; D remains unclear. With 2 bases removed from V and 2 bases from J, the gap between germline ends came to 7 bases. Germline assignment: CDR1 MNHEY and CDR2 SVGAGI. The CDR3 runs 13 residues. CDR3 in amino acids: CASSYASTYEQYF. In DNA form, the CDR3 reads TGTGCCAGCAGTTACGCCAGTACCTACGAGCAGTACTTC.

This chain links TRBV27 with TRBJ1-4; possible D gene TRBD1, 6 bases. CDR1 and CDR2 from the germline V gene are MNHEY and SMNVEV (reference sequence). This CDR3 comprises 17 residues. V shed 6 bases and J shed 4 bases, with 21 bases lying between them. CDR3 residues: CASRKIRGQPFNEKLFF. DNA for the CDR3: TGTGCCAGCAGGAAAATCAGGGGCCAGCCTTTTAATGAAAAACTGTTTTTT.

The chain carries TRBV5-5 and TRBJ2-7, with D tentatively TRBD1 (5 bases). V was pared by 0 bases and J by 11 bases, with 9 bases between. This CDR3 contains 11 residues. In germline, CDR1 is SGHKS, CDR2 YYEKEE (reference sequence). CDR3 nucleotides: TGTGCCAGCAGCTTGGAAGGGGTGGAGTACTTC. Its translation: CASSLEGVEYF.

The J gene is TRBJ1-2, the V gene TRBV2, with D uncertain. Trimming took off 3 bases at V and 6 bases at J, with 5 bases between the two ends. The CDR3 loop spans 11 amino acids. Germline CDR1 and CDR2: SNHLY and FYNNEI. The CDR3 sequence is CASSDYDGYTF. The DNA of the CDR3 is TGTGCCAGCAGTGATTATGATGGCTACACCTTC.

This chain joins TRBV30 and TRBJ1-3; D remains ambiguous. The CDR3 extends over 12 amino acids. Trimming shortened V by 0 bases and J by 3 bases, and 3 bases separated the two germline ends. Germline V CDR1 and CDR2: GTSNPN, SVGIG (reference sequence). CDR3 sequence: CAWSVLGNTIYF. The DNA for the CDR3 is TGTGCCTGGAGTGTACTTGGAAACACCATATATTTT.

The chain couples TRBV7-6 to TRBJ2-7; D remains unclear. Germline V gene sequence: CDR1 SGHVS, CDR2 FNYEAQ. V lost 5 bases and J lost 3, with 5 bases in between. CDR3 length: 11 amino acids. CDR3 in amino acids: CASSPDYEQYF. The CDR3 nucleotides read TGTGCCAGCAGCCCAGACTACGAGCAGTACTTC.

CDR3 DNA: TGTGCCAGCAGCTTTGCCGGGAGGGAAAAACTGTTTTTT. It translates to CASSFAGREKLFF. The chain has TRBV7-9 and TRBJ1-4; D ambiguous. Looked up from germline, CDR1 is SEHNR and CDR2 is FQNEAQ (reference sequence). Trimming cost V 3 bases and J 8 bases, with 10 bases left between them. The CDR3 extends over 13 amino acids.

The rearrangement uses TRBV19 and TRBJ2-3; TRBD2 is a possible D gene (5 bases). Trimming removed 4 bases from V and 5 bases from J, with 10 bases in between. CDR1 is LNHDA, CDR2 SQIVND, per germline (reference sequence). The length of the CDR3 is 13 residues. CDR3 amino acids: CASSTRGKDTQYF. The DNA for the CDR3 is TGTGCCAGTAGTACCCGAGGGAAAGATACGCAGTATTTT.

This clone was seen only once. The rearrangement uses TRBV11-3 and TRBJ2-6; 8 nucleotides line up with TRBD1. Unmatched junction bases numbered 9, after V lost 5 bases and J lost 0 bases. The CDR3 has 18 amino acids. In germline, CDR1 is SGHNT, CDR2 YENEEA. The CDR3 sequence is CASSLRTGRSSGANVLTF. The CDR3 nucleotides are TGTGCCAGCAGCCTTCGGACAGGGCGAAGCTCTGGGGCCAACGTCCTGACTTTC.

The V and J genes are TRBV5-6 and TRBJ1-2; D gene ambiguous. Trimming shortened V by 0 bases and J by 4 bases, and 10 bases separated the two germline ends. CDR1 and CDR2 from the germline V gene are SGHDT and YYEEEE. The CDR3 loop spans 14 amino acids. CDR3: CASSLVGGPYGYTF. CDR3 nucleotides: TGTGCCAGCAGCTTGGTTGGAGGTCCCTATGGCTACACCTTC.

The chain couples TRBV27 to TRBJ2-2; a possible D gene is TRBD1 (6 bases). CDR1 and CDR2 from the germline V gene are MNHEY and SMNVEV (reference sequence). The CDR3 contains 12 residues. V lost 8 bases to trimming and J lost 5 bases, with 9 bases between them. The CDR3, as DNA: TGTGCCAGCGAGGGGGAGACCGGGGAGCTGTTTTTT. Amino acid sequence: CASEGETGELFF.

This rearrangement joins TRBV7-9 to TRBJ2-7; 9 bases match TRBD1. V lost 6 bases, J lost 3 bases, and 9 bases stayed unmatched. Looked up from germline, CDR1 is SEHNR and CDR2 is FQNEAQ (reference sequence). The CDR3 covers 15 residues. The CDR3 is CASRSTGGGYYEQYF. Written as DNA, the CDR3 is TGTGCCAGCAGGAGTACAGGGGGCGGCTACTACGAGCAGTACTTC.

The rearrangement joins TRBV11-2 to TRBJ1-1; 7 bases align to TRBD1. CDR3 length: 14 amino acids. The ends lost 3 bases at V and 9 bases at J; junction bases unmatched: 10. Germline V lookup: CDR1 SGHAT, CDR2 FQNNGV. CDR3 sequence reads: CASSFRSGTEKAFF. The CDR3 DNA reads TGTGCCAGCAGCTTTAGGTCCGGGACAGAGAAAGCTTTCTTT.